The present TCR beta chain was sequenced within a study of cytomegalovirus exposure and HLA in healthy donors. Only in-frame clones appear in the TCRdb table, and some are missing; sequencing was by immunoSEQ multiplex PCR. The sample shows tens of thousands of clones, roughly 90% of them seen only once. This CDR3 is 21 amino acids long. The V gene end was trimmed by 6 bases and the J gene end by 3 bases; junction bases not matched to a gene: 23. The clonotype originates from a woman in her late teens or twenties in good health and CMV-seropositive. The sample consisted of PBMCs. This chain connects TRBV6-7 to TRBJ2-1, with TRBD1 matching over 10 bases. TRBV6-7 is designated an ORF whose function remains uncertain. This chain's CDR3 is CASSPPQPGQGNIGCYNEQFF. CDR3 DNA sequence: TGTGCCAGCAGCCCCCCCCAACCGGGACAGGGGAATATTGGCTGCTACAATGAGCAGTTCTTC.